The text below deals with one TCR beta chain. Its target is not known. Data came from immunoSEQ multiplex PCR; TCRdb stores just in-frame clones and leaves some out. The table shows 100,000 to 150,000 clones, with about nine tenths occurring only once. The data are from a study of T cell responses to AZD1222 COVID-19 vaccine. The CDR3 has 12 amino acids. Trimming stripped 7 bases from V and 4 bases from J, with 10 bases between. Study-wide findings and caveats: Sampling that yielded the repertoires occurred only after the peak T cell response. Increased Spike-specific TCR breadth and depth were observed after two AZD1222 doses.

V usage is TRBV12-3 or TRBV12-4 and J usage is TRBJ1-2; D unclear. The specimen comprised peripheral blood, sampled on day 0 of AZD1222 vaccination. The receptor comes from an adult in good health. The CDR3 DNA follows: TGTGCCAGCAACGGCCAGTTCTATGGCTACACCTTC. Amino acids: CASNGQFYGYTF.